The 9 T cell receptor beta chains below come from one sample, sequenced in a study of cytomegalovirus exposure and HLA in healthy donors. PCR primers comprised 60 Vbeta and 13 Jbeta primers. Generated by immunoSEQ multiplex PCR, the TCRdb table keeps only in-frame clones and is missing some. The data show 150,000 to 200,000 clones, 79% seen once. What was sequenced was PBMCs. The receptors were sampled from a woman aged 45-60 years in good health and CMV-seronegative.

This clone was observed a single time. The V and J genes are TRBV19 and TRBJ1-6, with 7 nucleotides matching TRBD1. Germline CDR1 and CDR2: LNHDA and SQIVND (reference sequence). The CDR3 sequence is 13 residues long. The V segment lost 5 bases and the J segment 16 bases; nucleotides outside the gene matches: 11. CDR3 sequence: CASSAQQGFSLHF. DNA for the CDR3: TGTGCCAGTAGTGCCCAACAGGGGTTTTCGCTCCACTTT. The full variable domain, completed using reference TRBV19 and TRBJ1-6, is DGGITQSPKYLFRKEGQNVTLSCEQNLNHDAMYWYRQDPGQGLRLIYYSQIVNDFQKGDIAEGYSVSREKKESFPLTVTSAQKNPTAFYLCASSAQQGFSLHFGNGTRLTVT.

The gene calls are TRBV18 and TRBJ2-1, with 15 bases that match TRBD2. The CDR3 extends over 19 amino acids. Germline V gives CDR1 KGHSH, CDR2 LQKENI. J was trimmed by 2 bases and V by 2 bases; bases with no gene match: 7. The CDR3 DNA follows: TGTGCCAGCTCACCATCGGGACTAGCGGGAGGTCGGGCCTACAATGAGCAGTTCTTC. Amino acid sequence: CASSPSGLAGGRAYNEQFF.

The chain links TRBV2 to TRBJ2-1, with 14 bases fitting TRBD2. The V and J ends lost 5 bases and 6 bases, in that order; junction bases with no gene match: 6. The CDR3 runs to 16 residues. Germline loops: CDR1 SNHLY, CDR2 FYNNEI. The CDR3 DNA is TGTGCCAGCAGTACCCCGGGACTAGCGGGAGTCAATGAGCAGTTCTTC. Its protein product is CASSTPGLAGVNEQFF.

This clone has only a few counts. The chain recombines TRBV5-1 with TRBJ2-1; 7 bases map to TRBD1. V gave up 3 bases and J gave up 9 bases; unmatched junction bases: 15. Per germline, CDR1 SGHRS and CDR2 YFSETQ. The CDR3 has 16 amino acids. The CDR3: CASSWGQQDPVGEQFF. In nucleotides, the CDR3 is TGCGCCAGCAGCTGGGGACAGCAGGACCCCGTCGGTGAGCAGTTCTTC.

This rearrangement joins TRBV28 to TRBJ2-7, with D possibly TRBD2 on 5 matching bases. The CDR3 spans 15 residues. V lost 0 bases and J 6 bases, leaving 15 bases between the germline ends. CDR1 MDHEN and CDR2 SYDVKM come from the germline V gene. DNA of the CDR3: TGTGCCAGCAGTTTATGGTGGGGAGACGGATCCGAGCAGTACTTC. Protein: CASSLWWGDGSEQYF.

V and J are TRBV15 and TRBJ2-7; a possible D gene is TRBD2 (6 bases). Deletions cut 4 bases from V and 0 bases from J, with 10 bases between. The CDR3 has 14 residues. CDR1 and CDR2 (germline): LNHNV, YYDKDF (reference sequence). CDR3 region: CATSIPGSSYEQYF. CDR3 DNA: TGTGCCACCAGCATCCCCGGGAGCTCCTACGAGCAGTACTTC.

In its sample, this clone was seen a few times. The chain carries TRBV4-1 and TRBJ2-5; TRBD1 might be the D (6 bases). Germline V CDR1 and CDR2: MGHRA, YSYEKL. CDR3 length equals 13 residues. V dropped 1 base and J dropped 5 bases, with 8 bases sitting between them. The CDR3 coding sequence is TGCGCCAGCAGCCAAGCAGGGGTTGAGACCCAGTACTTC. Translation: CASSQAGVETQYF.

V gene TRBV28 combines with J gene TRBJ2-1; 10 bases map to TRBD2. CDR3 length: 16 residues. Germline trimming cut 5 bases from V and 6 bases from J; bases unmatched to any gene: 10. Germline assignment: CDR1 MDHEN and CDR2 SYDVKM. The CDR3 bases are TGTGCCAGCAGTACGGCTAGCGGGGGCCGTACCAATGAGCAGTTCTTC. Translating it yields CASSTASGGRTNEQFF. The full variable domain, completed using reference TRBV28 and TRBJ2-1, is DVKVTQSSRYLVKRTGEKVFLECVQDMDHENMFWYRQDPGLGLRLIYFSYDVKMKEKGDIPEGYSVSREKKERFSLILESASTNQTSMYLCASSTASGGRTNEQFFGPGTRLTVL.

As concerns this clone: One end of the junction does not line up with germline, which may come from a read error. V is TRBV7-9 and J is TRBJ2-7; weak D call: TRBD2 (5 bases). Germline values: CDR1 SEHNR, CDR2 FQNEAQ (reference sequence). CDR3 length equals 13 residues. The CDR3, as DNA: TGTTCCAGCCAGGACCCGGGGAAGTTAAAGCAGTACTTC. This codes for CSSQDPGKLKQYF.